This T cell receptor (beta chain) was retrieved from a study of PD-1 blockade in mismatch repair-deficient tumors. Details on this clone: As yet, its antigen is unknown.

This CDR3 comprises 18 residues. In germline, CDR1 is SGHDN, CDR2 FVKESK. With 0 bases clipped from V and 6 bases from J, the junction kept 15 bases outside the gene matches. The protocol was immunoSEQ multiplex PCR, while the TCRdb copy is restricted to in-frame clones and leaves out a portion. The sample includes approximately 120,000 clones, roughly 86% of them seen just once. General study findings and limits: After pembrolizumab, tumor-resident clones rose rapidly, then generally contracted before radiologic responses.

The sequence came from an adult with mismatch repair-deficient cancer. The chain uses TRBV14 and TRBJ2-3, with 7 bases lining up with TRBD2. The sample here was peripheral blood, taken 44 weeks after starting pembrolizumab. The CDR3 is CASSQDVGASGEGDTQYF. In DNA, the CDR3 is TGTGCCAGCAGCCAAGATGTGGGCGCCAGCGGGGAAGGGGATACGCAGTATTTT.